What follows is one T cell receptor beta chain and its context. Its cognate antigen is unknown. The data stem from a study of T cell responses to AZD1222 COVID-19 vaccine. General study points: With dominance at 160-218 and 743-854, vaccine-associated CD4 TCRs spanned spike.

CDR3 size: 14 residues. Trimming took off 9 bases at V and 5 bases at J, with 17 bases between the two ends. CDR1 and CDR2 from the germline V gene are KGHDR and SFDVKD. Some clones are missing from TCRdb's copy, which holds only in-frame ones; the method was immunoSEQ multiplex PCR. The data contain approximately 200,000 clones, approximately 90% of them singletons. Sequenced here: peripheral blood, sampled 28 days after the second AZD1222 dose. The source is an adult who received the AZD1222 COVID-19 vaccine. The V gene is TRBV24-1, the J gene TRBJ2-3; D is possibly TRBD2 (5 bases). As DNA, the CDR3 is TGTGCCACCTCCGCGGTGGGCCGGGGAGATACGCAGTATTTT. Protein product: CATSAVGRGDTQYF.